The 28 T cell receptor beta chains in this list originate from one sample, sequenced in a study of cytomegalovirus exposure and HLA in healthy donors. PCR employed 60 Vbeta and 13 Jbeta primers. Sequencing used immunoSEQ multiplex PCR; TCRdb keeps in-frame clones, though not all of them. Of roughly 100,000 clones listed, roughly 74% are singletons. Sequenced: PBMCs. The receptors derive from a man aged 40-50 years in good health and CMV-seronegative.

This chain connects TRBV9 to TRBJ2-1; D may be TRBD2 (7 bases). The V end was cut by 4 bases, the J end by 15 bases, with 20 bases between. This CDR3 is 13 amino acids long. From germline, CDR1 is SGDLS and CDR2 YYNGEE. CDR3 DNA sequence: TGTGCCAGCAGCCCCTGGGGGGGCACCCCACTGTTCTTC. Its protein product is CASSPWGGTPLFF.

This clone was detected only a few times. The rearrangement joins TRBV5-5 to TRBJ2-5, with TRBD2 matching 11 bases. Unmatched junction bases numbered 17, after V lost 5 bases and J lost 2 bases. Germline lookup yields CDR1 SGHKS and CDR2 YYEKEE (reference sequence). CDR3 length: 19 residues. The CDR3 loop is CASSYAIGLTSGVQETQYF. In DNA, the CDR3 is TGTGCCAGCAGTTATGCGATCGGCCTGACTAGCGGGGTTCAAGAGACCCAGTACTTC.

V is TRBV6-1 and J is TRBJ2-3; TRBD1 matches at 10 bases. Germline values: CDR1 MNHNS, CDR2 SASEGT. CDR3 length equals 15 residues. Unmatched junction bases numbered 10, after V lost 8 bases and J lost 5 bases. The DNA of the CDR3 is TGTGCCAGCTCGGTTAGACAGGGGGCGGAAGATACGCAGTATTTT. Residues: CASSVRQGAEDTQYF.

This rearrangement joins TRBV5-1 to TRBJ2-3; D might be TRBD2 (6 bases). CDR1 and CDR2 from the germline V gene are SGHRS and YFSETQ. The CDR3 is 15 amino acids. Trimming removed 5 bases from V and 1 base from J, with 14 bases in between. The CDR3 sequence is CASSLQSGRTDTQYF. DNA for the CDR3: TGCGCCAGCAGTCTCCAAAGCGGGCGCACAGATACGCAGTATTTT.

This CDR3 is CASSTENTGELFF. In DNA form, the CDR3 reads TGTGCCAGCAGCACAGAGAACACCGGGGAGCTGTTTTTT. The V call is TRBV7-9, the J call TRBJ2-2; D remains unclear. Trimming left V 5 bases short and J 1 base short, with 5 bases between. The CDR3 covers 13 residues. The germline V gene has CDR1 SEHNR and CDR2 FQNEAQ (reference sequence).

V is TRBV9 and J is TRBJ2-1; the match to TRBD1 covers 7 bases. The CDR3 is 16 amino acids. The V gene end was trimmed by 1 base and the J gene end by 6 bases; junction bases not matched to a gene: 10. Germline assignment: CDR1 SGDLS and CDR2 YYNGEE. CDR3 sequence reads: CASSVQQGKASNEQFF. The CDR3 DNA reads as TGTGCCAGCAGCGTACAACAGGGGAAGGCCAGCAATGAGCAGTTCTTC.

This chain connects TRBV11-2 to TRBJ1-3; tentatively, D is TRBD1 (6 bases). In germline, CDR1 is SGHAT, CDR2 FQNNGV. The CDR3 totals 14 residues. The V gene lost 2 bases and the J gene lost 7 bases, with 12 bases spanning the gap. The CDR3 is CASSLYSGENTIYF. CDR3 DNA: TGTGCCAGCAGCTTATACTCAGGGGAGAACACCATATATTTT.

V gene TRBV5-1 combines with J gene TRBJ2-7; 7 bases are shared with TRBD1. J gave up 6 bases and V 3 bases, and 9 bases lay outside the gene matches. From germline, CDR1 is SGHRS and CDR2 YFSETQ. The CDR3 runs to 14 residues. The chain's CDR3 is CASSSAQGYGEQYF. Written as DNA, the CDR3 is TGCGCCAGCAGCTCCGCACAGGGGTACGGCGAGCAGTACTTC.

For this clone: One end of the junction varies from germline; a read error may be responsible. This sequence joins TRBV19 and TRBJ1-5, with D unclear. This CDR3 has 15 residues. Germline CDR1 LNHDA, CDR2 SQIVND (reference sequence). The CDR3 DNA follows: TGTGCCAGTAGCATAGGAGTAGATAGCAATCAGCCCCAGCATTTT. Its translation: CASSIGVDSNQPQHF.

The sample holds a few counts of this clone. The chain recombines TRBV6-5 with TRBJ1-5; 9 bases align to TRBD1. J gave up 6 bases and V 4 bases, and 4 bases lay outside the gene matches. The CDR3 length is 14 residues. Germline-derived CDR1 and CDR2 are MNHEY and SVGAGI. In DNA, the CDR3 is TGTGCCAGCAGTTTAACAGGGGGCGGTCAGCCCCAGCATTTT. Amino acid sequence: CASSLTGGGQPQHF.

V gene TRBV5-1 combines with J gene TRBJ1-1, with D hard to call. The germline V gene encodes CDR1 SGHRS and CDR2 YFSETQ. Trimming removed 0 bases at V and 1 base at J, with 4 bases between. This CDR3 is 13 amino acids long. CDR3 nucleotide sequence: TGCGCCAGCAGCTTGGAAGCGAACACTGAAGCTTTCTTT. As protein: CASSLEANTEAFF.

This clone appeared a few times. The chain is built from TRBV7-9 and TRBJ1-4; 7 bases align to TRBD1. This CDR3 comprises 14 residues. V lost 5 bases to trimming and J lost 7 bases; unmatched junction nucleotides: 7. The V gene's germline CDR1 is SEHNR and CDR2 FQNEAQ (reference sequence). The CDR3 sequence is CASSPPHRGEKLFF. DNA for the CDR3: TGTGCCAGCAGCCCCCCCCACAGGGGTGAAAAACTGTTTTTT.

As DNA, the CDR3 is TGTGCCAGCAGTGGGACCCGGGACAGGGGCGGCTACACCTTC. Amino acids: CASSGTRDRGGYTF. V usage is TRBV6-1 and J usage is TRBJ1-2, with 10 positions matching TRBD1. V gave up 4 bases and J gave up 8 bases; unmatched junction bases: 7. CDR3 length: 14 residues. Per the germline V gene, CDR1 is MNHNS and CDR2 is SASEGT.

This clone was picked up one time. This chain joins TRBV11-2 and TRBJ2-7; TRBD1 matches 10 bases. Looked up from germline, CDR1 is SGHAT and CDR2 is FQNNGV. V dropped 3 bases and J dropped 4; count of bases not matched to a gene: 3. This CDR3 is 14 amino acids long. Here the CDR3 DNA reads TGTGCCAGCAGCTTGACAGGGGGCAAGTACGAGCAGTACTTC. The encoded protein is CASSLTGGKYEQYF.

This clone was seen only a few times. The same CDR3 can be traced to other DNA sequences in this sample. V gene TRBV2 combines with J gene TRBJ2-3; D is possibly TRBD2 (5 bases). Trimming shortened V by 6 bases and J by 0 bases, and 10 bases separated the two germline ends. The germline CDR1 and CDR2 sequences are SNHLY and FYNNEI. This CDR3 region has 14 residues. The CDR3 here is CASRRLRSTDTQYF. CDR3 sequence (DNA): TGTGCCAGCAGAAGACTACGCAGCACAGATACGCAGTATTTT.

This chain joins TRBV5-6 and TRBJ2-3; D not resolved. The germline V gene encodes CDR1 SGHDT and CDR2 YYEEEE. The CDR3 runs 13 residues. Between the trimmed V and J ends, which lost 2 bases and 6 bases, there was a span of 10 bases. CDR3 in DNA: TGTGCCAGCAGCTTCATGGGCGTCGATACGCAGTATTTT. The encoded protein is CASSFMGVDTQYF.

This sequence joins TRBV19 and TRBJ1-1; no clear D gene. The CDR3 extends over 14 amino acids. V lost 2 bases, J lost 1 base, and 8 bases lay in between. CDR1 LNHDA and CDR2 SQIVND come from the germline V gene (reference sequence). DNA for the CDR3: TGTGCCAGTAGTATATGGCAGGCGAACACTGAAGCTTTCTTT. Encoded protein: CASSIWQANTEAFF.

V gene TRBV5-4 combines with J gene TRBJ2-5, with D perhaps matching TRBD2 (6 bases). The CDR3 consists of 14 residues. CDR1 and CDR2 from the germline V gene are SGHNT and YYREEE (reference sequence). Trimming cost V 0 bases and J 4 bases, with 10 bases left between them. The CDR3: CASSLAGVGETQYF. Written as DNA, the CDR3 is TGTGCCAGCAGCTTGGCGGGGGTCGGAGAGACCCAGTACTTC. Combining the CDR3 with reference TRBV5-4 and TRBJ2-5 gives the whole variable domain ETGVTQSPTHLIKTRGQQVTLRCSSQSGHNTVSWYQQALGQGPQFIFQYYREEENGRGNFPPRFSGLQFPNYSSELNVNALELDDSALYLCASSLAGVGETQYFGPGTRLLVL.

This chain uses TRBV7-9 with TRBJ2-7; D possibly corresponds to TRBD2 (5 bases). From germline, CDR1 is SEHNR and CDR2 FQNEAQ (reference sequence). The CDR3 runs 14 residues. V lost 5 bases, J lost 2 bases, and 13 bases lay in between. In nucleotides, the CDR3 is TGTGCCAGCAGCCAGAACCGGGAAACCTACGAGCAGTACTTC. This sequence encodes CASSQNRETYEQYF.

The chain couples TRBV5-1 to TRBJ2-3; 8 positions match TRBD2. In germline, CDR1 is SGHRS, CDR2 YFSETQ. This CDR3 is 16 amino acids long. V shed 4 bases, J shed 0 bases, and the junction held 7 bases outside the gene matches. The CDR3 reads CASSDGTSPSTDTQYF. In nucleotides, the CDR3 is TGCGCCAGCAGCGACGGGACTAGTCCTAGCACAGATACGCAGTATTTT.

In its sample, this clone was seen once. This rearrangement joins TRBV29-1 to TRBJ1-1; possibly TRBD1 for D (5 bases). Trimming took off 4 bases at V and 7 bases at J, with 10 bases between the two ends. Germline assignment: CDR1 SQVTM and CDR2 ANQGSEA. This CDR3 region has 11 residues. CDR3 loop: CSVGRGGEAFF. In nucleotides, the CDR3 is TGCAGCGTTGGGAGGGGCGGTGAAGCTTTCTTT.

Concerning this clone: Sequence at one end of the junction differs from germline and may be a read error. This CDR3 is also generated by other DNA sequences in the sample. The rearrangement joins TRBV6-5 to TRBJ1-5, with TRBD1 matching over 7 bases. Germline V gene data show CDR1 as MNHEY and CDR2 as SVGAGI. This CDR3 has 15 residues. The CDR3, as DNA: TGTGCTAGCAGAACCGGGACAGACGGCAATCAGCCCCAGCATTTT. It is translated as CASRTGTDGNQPQHF.

In its sample, this clone was seen once. V is TRBV7-7 and J is TRBJ2-5; TRBD1 matches 7 bases. V was pared by 5 bases and J by 5 bases, with 11 bases of the junction left unmatched. Germline loops: CDR1 SSHAT, CDR2 FNYEAQ (reference sequence). CDR3 size: 15 residues. CDR3 protein: CASSREPGGSETQYF. The CDR3 DNA reads TGTGCCAGCAGCCGCGAGCCAGGGGGATCGGAGACCCAGTACTTC.

J is TRBJ1-5 and V is TRBV6-1; tentatively, D is TRBD1 (6 bases). V was pared by 6 bases and J by 9 bases, with 12 bases between. CDR1 MNHNS and CDR2 SASEGT come from the germline V gene. This CDR3 region has 12 residues. CDR3: CASRNRDRPQHF. CDR3 nucleotides: TGTGCCAGCAGGAACAGGGACCGGCCCCAGCATTTT.

CDR3 sequence (DNA): TGCGCCAGCAGCTTGGACCAGGGGAACACTGAAGCTTTCTTT. Protein: CASSLDQGNTEAFF. This rearrangement joins TRBV5-1 to TRBJ1-1; TRBD1 might be the D (5 bases). CDR1 SGHRS and CDR2 YFSETQ come from the germline V gene. Trimming left V 0 bases short and J 1 base short, with 7 bases between. The CDR3 runs 14 residues. Full variable domain (outside the CDR3, taken from reference TRBV5-1 and TRBJ1-1): KAGVTQTPRYLIKTRGQQVTLSCSPISGHRSVSWYQQTPGQGLQFLFEYFSETQRNKGNFPGRFSGRQFSNSRSEMNVSTLELGDSALYLCASSLDQGNTEAFFGQGTRLTVV.

The V gene is TRBV19, the J gene TRBJ2-7, with TRBD1 matching over 10 bases. The CDR3 has 13 residues. V gave up 5 bases and J gave up 5 bases; unmatched junction bases: 3. The germline V gene has CDR1 LNHDA and CDR2 SQIVND (reference sequence). The CDR3 region is CASSSTGGHEQYF. The DNA for the CDR3 is TGTGCCAGTAGTTCGACAGGGGGCCACGAGCAGTACTTC.

The V and J genes are TRBV4-2 and TRBJ1-6, with 7 bases aligning to TRBD1. Germline V CDR1 and CDR2: LGHNA, YNFKEQ. Unmatched junction bases numbered 5, after V lost 0 bases and J lost 6 bases. The CDR3 is 16 residues long. The CDR3 nucleotides read TGTGCCAGCAGCCAAGACCACAGGGGTTTTAATTCACCCCTCCACTTT. Translated: CASSQDHRGFNSPLHF.

This chain uses TRBV5-1 with TRBJ2-7, with 9 bases aligning to TRBD1. The germline V gene encodes CDR1 SGHRS and CDR2 YFSETQ. The CDR3 length is 16 residues. V gave up 4 bases and J gave up 8 bases; unmatched junction bases: 16. The CDR3 nucleotides are TGCGCCAGCAGCCGGGGACAGGGAATGTTACGGGAAAAGCAGTACTTC. This gives the protein CASSRGQGMLREKQYF.